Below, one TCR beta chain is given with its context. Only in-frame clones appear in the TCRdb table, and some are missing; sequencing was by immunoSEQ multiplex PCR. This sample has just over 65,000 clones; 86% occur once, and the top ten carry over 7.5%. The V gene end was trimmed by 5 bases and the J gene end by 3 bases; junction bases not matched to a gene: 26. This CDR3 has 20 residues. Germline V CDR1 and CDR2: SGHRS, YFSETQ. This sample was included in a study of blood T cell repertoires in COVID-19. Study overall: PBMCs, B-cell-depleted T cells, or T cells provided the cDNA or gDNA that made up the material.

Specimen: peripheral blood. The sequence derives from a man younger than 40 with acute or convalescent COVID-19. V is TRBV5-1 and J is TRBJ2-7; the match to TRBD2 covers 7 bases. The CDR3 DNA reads TGCGCCAGCAGGCCGAATTTACAGGTTAAGATTGGGAGGGCCCTCTACGAGCAGTACTTC. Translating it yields CASRPNLQVKIGRALYEQYF.